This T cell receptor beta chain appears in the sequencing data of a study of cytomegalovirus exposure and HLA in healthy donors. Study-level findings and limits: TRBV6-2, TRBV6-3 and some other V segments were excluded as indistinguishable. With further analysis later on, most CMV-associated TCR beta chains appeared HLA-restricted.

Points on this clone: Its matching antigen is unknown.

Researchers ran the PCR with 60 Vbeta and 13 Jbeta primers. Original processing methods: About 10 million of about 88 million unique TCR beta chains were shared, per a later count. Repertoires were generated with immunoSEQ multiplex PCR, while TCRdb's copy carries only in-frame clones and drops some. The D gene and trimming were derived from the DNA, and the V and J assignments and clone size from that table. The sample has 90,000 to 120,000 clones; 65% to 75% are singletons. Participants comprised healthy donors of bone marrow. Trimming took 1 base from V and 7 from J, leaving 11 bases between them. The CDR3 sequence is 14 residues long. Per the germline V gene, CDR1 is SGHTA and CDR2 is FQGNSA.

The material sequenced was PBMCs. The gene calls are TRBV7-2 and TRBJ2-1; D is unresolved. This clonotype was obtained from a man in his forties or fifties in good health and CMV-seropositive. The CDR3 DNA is TGTGCCAGCAGCTTAGAGATAGCAACTAATGAGCAGTTCTTC. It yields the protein CASSLEIATNEQFF.